These 9 T cell receptor beta chains share one sample of origin, sequenced in a study of T-cell reconstitution after alpha-beta-depleted transplantation in children. Construction of the TCRbeta library involved unique molecular identifiers. Using its own MiXCR run on the PCR reads, TCRdb lists one record per CDR3 protein. The sample consists of hundreds of thousands of distinct CDR3 sequences, about 25% of them appearing once. Here the sequenced sample was PBMCs, taken before TCRalphabeta/CD19-depleted stem cell transplant. The receptors originated from a girl between 2 and 10 years old with Fanconi anemia, due to receive a stem cell transplant.

This clonotype was counted ten times or more. The chain couples TRBV20-1 to TRBJ2-7, with 11 bases matching TRBD2. This CDR3 is built from 14 residues. Germline CDR1 and CDR2: DFQATT and SNEGSKA (reference sequence). J was trimmed by 6 bases and V by 5 bases; bases with no gene match: 9. The CDR3 spells CSAPIAGGALEQYF. For the CDR3, the DNA is TGCAGTGCTCCCATAGCGGGAGGGGCCCTCGAGCAGTACTTC.

At least ten counts were recorded for this clonotype. This sequence joins TRBV29-1 and TRBJ1-3; D possibly corresponds to TRBD1 (5 bases). Per germline, CDR1 SQVTM and CDR2 ANQGSEA. The ends were cut back, 7 bases at V and 4 bases at J, with 14 bases in the middle. The CDR3 has 13 amino acids. The CDR3 sequence is CSAYDRRGNTIYF. CDR3 sequence (DNA): TGCAGCGCCTACGACAGACGCGGAAACACCATATATTTT.

This clonotype was counted ten times or more. The chain recombines TRBV20-1 with TRBJ2-7; 10 bases line up with TRBD2. Trimming at V came to 3 bases and at J to 1 base, leaving 3 bases not matched to a gene. Germline V lookup: CDR1 DFQATT, CDR2 SNEGSKA (reference sequence). This CDR3 has 14 residues. The CDR3 bases are TGCAGTGCTAGCGCTAGCGGGAGTTCCTACGAGCAGTACTTC. Residues: CSASASGSSYEQYF.

This clonotype was recorded a few times. This chain links TRBV12-3 or TRBV12-4 with TRBJ2-5; 11 bases map to TRBD2. This CDR3 region has 18 residues. With 4 bases clipped from V and 0 bases from J, the junction kept 10 bases outside the gene matches. The CDR3 reads CASSSPPSGGTNQETQYF. The DNA for the CDR3 is TGTGCCAGCAGTTCCCCTCCTAGCGGGGGGACCAACCAAGAGACCCAGTACTTC.

This clonotype was counted many times. V and J are TRBV6-2 or TRBV6-3 and TRBJ2-3; TRBD2 might be the D (5 bases). The CDR3 is 15 amino acids. With 6 bases removed from V and 0 bases from J, the gap between germline ends came to 13 bases. Looked up from germline, CDR1 is MNHEY and CDR2 is SVGEGT. The CDR3 spells CASSRRTQSTDTQYF. As DNA, the CDR3 is TGTGCCAGCAGCCGACGGACTCAAAGCACAGATACGCAGTATTTT.

This clonotype appeared once. The gene calls are TRBV3-1 and TRBJ2-1; tentative D call: TRBD1 (6 bases). The CDR3 runs 16 residues. CDR1 and CDR2 (germline): LGHDT, YNNKEL (reference sequence). V was pared by 3 bases and J by 7 bases, with 19 bases between. CDR3 DNA: TGTGCCAGCAGCCACAGGGGCAGATCCCCGGGGAATGAGCAGTTCTTC. Amino acid sequence: CASSHRGRSPGNEQFF.

This clonotype was recorded at least ten times. V is TRBV5-1 and J is TRBJ2-3, with 11 bases lining up with TRBD2. CDR1 is SGHRS and CDR2 is YFSETQ in the germline V gene. V was pared by 4 bases and J by 3 bases, with 7 bases of the junction left unmatched. The CDR3 is 16 amino acids. The CDR3 DNA is TGCGCCAGCAGCGTCACCCCTAGCGGGGGGACAGATACGCAGTATTTT. As protein: CASSVTPSGGTDTQYF.

The chain has TRBV20-1 and TRBJ2-7; 8 bases align to TRBD1. With 3 bases clipped from V and 2 bases from J, the junction kept 6 bases outside the gene matches. The CDR3 is made up of 14 amino acids. Germline V gene data show CDR1 as DFQATT and CDR2 as SNEGSKA (reference sequence). The CDR3 coding sequence is TGCAGTGCTAGGAGGCAGGGGGCAACCTACGAGCAGTACTTC. This gives the protein CSARRQGATYEQYF.

This clonotype was recorded many times. This chain links TRBV20-1 with TRBJ2-3; the match to TRBD2 covers 7 bases. CDR1 DFQATT and CDR2 SNEGSKA come from the germline V gene (reference sequence). The CDR3 sequence is 13 residues long. With 7 bases clipped from V and 4 bases from J, the junction kept 8 bases outside the gene matches. The CDR3 nucleotides are TGCAGTGGCGTGGCGGGAGTCGCAGATACGCAGTATTTT. Translation: CSGVAGVADTQYF.